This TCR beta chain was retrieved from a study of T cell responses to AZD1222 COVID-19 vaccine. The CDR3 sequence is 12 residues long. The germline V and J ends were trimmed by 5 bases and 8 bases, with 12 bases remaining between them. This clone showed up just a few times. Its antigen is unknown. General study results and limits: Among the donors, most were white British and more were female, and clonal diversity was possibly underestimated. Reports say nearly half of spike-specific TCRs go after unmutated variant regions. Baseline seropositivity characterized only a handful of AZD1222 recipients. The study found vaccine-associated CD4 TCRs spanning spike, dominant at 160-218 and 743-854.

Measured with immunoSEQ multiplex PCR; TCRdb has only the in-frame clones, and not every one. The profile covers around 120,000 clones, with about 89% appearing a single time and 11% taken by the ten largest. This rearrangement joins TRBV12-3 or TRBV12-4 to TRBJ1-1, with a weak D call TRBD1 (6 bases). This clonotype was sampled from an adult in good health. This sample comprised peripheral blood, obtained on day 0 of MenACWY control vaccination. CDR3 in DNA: TGTGCCAGCAGTCTCTCACAGGGAGAAGCTTTCTTT. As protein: CASSLSQGEAFF.